What follows is one TCR beta chain and its context. Its target is unknown. The method was immunoSEQ multiplex PCR; TCRdb's version includes in-frame clones alone and lacks a portion of them. The sample carries more than 95,000 clones, around 80% recorded once. Time point noted: blood 2 weeks post-SBRT. The treatment was: 15 Gy SBRT to primary tumor, nephrectomy 4 weeks later. Blood was sampled at baseline, 2 weeks and 4 weeks after SBRT. This CDR3 comprises 13 residues. Per germline, CDR1 SGHRS and CDR2 YFSETQ. Trimming pared 4 bases from V and 1 base from J, leaving 9 bases between. This record comes from a study of radiation and T cells in renal cell carcinoma. About the study: Nephrectomy followed 15 Gy stereotactic body radiation by 4 weeks. The study's findings and limits: No pretreatment tumor biopsies were available for baseline clonotypes. From baseline, blood top tumor clonotypes peaked at 2 weeks post-radiation.

The V call is TRBV5-1, the J call TRBJ2-7; D ambiguous. The TCR originated in a man in his fifties or sixties with renal cell carcinoma. This material consisted of blood, taken from a patient whose treatment included radiotherapy and nephrectomy. DNA of the CDR3: TGCGCCAGCAGCGCCCAGGATTCCTACGAGCAGTACTTC. Its protein is CASSAQDSYEQYF.